This T cell receptor beta chain appears in the sequencing data of a study of response to subunit inactivated influenza vaccine. MiXCR, applied by TCRdb to the RT-PCR reads, yields one record per CDR3 protein. The data show around 600,000 distinct CDR3 sequences, with 11% seen just once and approximately 11% held by the top ten. The table lists this clonotype with a few counts. Its specificity is unknown. This CDR3 is built from 16 residues. CDR1 and CDR2 (germline): MNHEY, SVGEGT. J lost 6 bases, V lost 3 bases, and 10 bases had no gene match. Study-wide results and caveats: T cells newly recruited by each seasonal influenza vaccination are few, the authors suggested.

The data were also submitted as part of a second study, on T cells expressing NK-cell markers. That investigation notes: Scientists made TCR beta cDNA using 5'RACE template switching with UMIs. Repertoires of TCR beta were obtained from T cells sorted as CD3+CD56+NKG2C+, CD3+CD56+NKG2C- and CD3+CD56-NKG2C+. For four donors, these clonotypes were likewise the leading ones in the CD3+CD56-NKG2C+ fraction.

Source: PBMCs from blood, taken on the day of vaccination. The receptor comes from a man in his fifties who received an inactivated influenza vaccine. This chain uses TRBV6-2 or TRBV6-3 with TRBJ2-2; the match to TRBD2 covers 7 bases. CDR3: CASSYYWRGTPGELFF. CDR3 nucleotide sequence: TGTGCCAGCAGTTATTACTGGCGGGGGACCCCCGGGGAGCTGTTTTTT.